This is a list of T cell receptor beta chains from one sample in a study of post-analysis software for immune sequencing data. MiXCR was run by TCRdb on the PCR reads, yielding one entry per CDR3 protein. The data show hundreds of thousands of distinct CDR3 sequences, about 40% seen once. The sample comprised blood. These receptors all come from a girl between 10 and 17 years old with multiple sclerosis. CDR3s include the opening cysteine and the closing phenylalanine or tryptophan. Each record gives: J gene, clone size, V gene, D gene, CDR3 protein, CDR3 DNA. A D gene is named only where the DNA matches it firmly. Where a row states a size, it is once, few, many or the class of an expanded clone; other rows omit it.

J gene: TRBJ2-7
clone size: .
V gene: TRBV7-9
D gene: TRBD2
CDR3 protein: CASSPFGLAGKHEQYF
CDR3 DNA: TGTGCCAGCAGCCCCTTCGGACTAGCGGGAAAGCACGAGCAGTACTTC

J gene: TRBJ2-3
clone size: .
V gene: TRBV7-3
D gene: .
CDR3 protein: CASSLTFGTDTQYF
CDR3 DNA: TGTGCCAGCAGCTTAACGTTTGGCACAGATACGCAGTATTTT

J gene: TRBJ2-1
clone size: few
V gene: TRBV28
D gene: .
CDR3 protein: CASNTGTGGNEQFF
CDR3 DNA: TGTGCCAGCAACACCGGGACTGGTGGGAATGAGCAGTTCTTC

J gene: TRBJ2-1
clone size: .
V gene: TRBV28
D gene: .
CDR3 protein: CASSLAGQGIDNEQFF
CDR3 DNA: TGTGCCAGCAGTTTAGCTGGGCAGGGGATAGATAATGAGCAGTTCTTC

J gene: TRBJ1-2
clone size: .
V gene: TRBV7-9
D gene: TRBD1
CDR3 protein: CASSNQGAHYGYTF
CDR3 DNA: TGTGCCAGCAGCAACCAGGGGGCGCATTATGGCTACACCTTC

J gene: TRBJ1-2
clone size: .
V gene: TRBV6-6
D gene: TRBD1
CDR3 protein: CASSYPNEEGADGYTF
CDR3 DNA: TGTGCCAGCAGTTACCCGAATGAGGAGGGGGCGGATGGCTACACCTTC

J gene: TRBJ2-5
clone size: few
V gene: TRBV10-3
D gene: .
CDR3 protein: CAISEAQGGKETQYF
CDR3 DNA: TGTGCCATCAGTGAGGCACAGGGTGGAAAAGAGACCCAGTACTTC

J gene: TRBJ2-1
clone size: .
V gene: TRBV30
D gene: TRBD1
CDR3 protein: CAWGTAGSYNEQFF
CDR3 DNA: TGTGCCTGGGGGACAGCCGGCTCCTACAATGAGCAGTTCTTC

J gene: TRBJ2-7
clone size: .
V gene: TRBV4-2
D gene: TRBD2
CDR3 protein: CASSQGSSGTYEQYF
CDR3 DNA: TGTGCCAGCAGCCAAGGGTCTAGCGGAACGTACGAGCAGTACTTC

J gene: TRBJ1-5
clone size: .
V gene: TRBV27
D gene: TRBD1
CDR3 protein: CASSTRTGGSNQPQHF
CDR3 DNA: TGTGCCAGCAGTACCCGGACAGGGGGAAGCAATCAGCCCCAGCATTTT

J gene: TRBJ2-6
clone size: .
V gene: TRBV5-1
D gene: .
CDR3 protein: CASRMALSSGANVLTF
CDR3 DNA: TGCGCCAGCAGGATGGCCCTCTCCTCTGGGGCCAACGTCCTGACTTTC

J gene: TRBJ1-4
clone size: .
V gene: TRBV6-1
D gene: .
CDR3 protein: CASRDSGNEKLFF
CDR3 DNA: TGTGCCAGCAGGGACAGTGGTAATGAAAAACTGTTTTTT

J gene: TRBJ2-5
clone size: few
V gene: TRBV5-5
D gene: .
CDR3 protein: CASSFTGSETQYF
CDR3 DNA: TGTGCCAGCAGCTTTACAGGATCAGAGACCCAGTACTTC

J gene: TRBJ2-7
clone size: few
V gene: TRBV27
D gene: .
CDR3 protein: CASRLGTRPYEQYF
CDR3 DNA: TGTGCCAGCAGACTCGGGACAAGGCCCTACGAGCAGTACTTC

J gene: TRBJ2-4
clone size: few
V gene: TRBV29-1
D gene: TRBD2
CDR3 protein: CSVTSGSEGQYF
CDR3 DNA: TGCAGCGTAACTAGCGGGAGTGAAGGGCAGTACTTC

J gene: TRBJ2-7
clone size: .
V gene: TRBV5-1
D gene: TRBD2
CDR3 protein: CASSPGTSATYEQYF
CDR3 DNA: TGCGCCAGCAGCCCAGGGACTAGCGCAACCTACGAGCAGTACTTC

J gene: TRBJ2-1
clone size: .
V gene: TRBV7-6
D gene: .
CDR3 protein: CASSPPDRRYEQFF
CDR3 DNA: TGTGCCAGCAGCCCTCCAGACAGGCGGTATGAGCAGTTCTTC

J gene: TRBJ2-1
clone size: few
V gene: TRBV5-1
D gene: TRBD1
CDR3 protein: CASSPLIGTANEQFF
CDR3 DNA: TGCGCCAGCAGCCCGTTAATTGGGACAGCCAATGAGCAGTTCTTC

J gene: TRBJ2-1
clone size: few
V gene: TRBV20-1
D gene: .
CDR3 protein: CSARDAGSSYNEQFF
CDR3 DNA: TGCAGTGCTAGAGATGCCGGAAGCTCCTACAATGAGCAGTTCTTC

J gene: TRBJ2-5
clone size: .
V gene: TRBV20-1
D gene: TRBD2
CDR3 protein: CSATQMSGSRETQYF
CDR3 DNA: TGCAGTGCTACACAGATGAGCGGGAGTCGAGAGACCCAGTACTTC

J gene: TRBJ2-1
clone size: few
V gene: TRBV4-1
D gene: TRBD2
CDR3 protein: CASSQPPRTSPYNEQFF
CDR3 DNA: TGCGCCAGCAGCCAGCCTCCTCGGACTAGCCCGTACAATGAGCAGTTCTTC

J gene: TRBJ2-1
clone size: few
V gene: TRBV4-1
D gene: .
CDR3 protein: CASSQESPSAIEEEQFF
CDR3 DNA: TGCGCCAGCAGCCAAGAGTCTCCTAGCGCAATTGAGGAGGAGCAGTTCTTC

J gene: TRBJ2-3
clone size: .
V gene: TRBV15
D gene: .
CDR3 protein: CATSIRLPNTDTQYF
CDR3 DNA: TGTGCCACCAGCATCAGGCTACCTAACACAGATACGCAGTATTTT

J gene: TRBJ2-1
clone size: .
V gene: TRBV7-9
D gene: .
CDR3 protein: CASSFVGTSYTEQFF
CDR3 DNA: TGTGCCAGCAGCTTCGTCGGCACTAGCTACACTGAGCAGTTCTTC

J gene: TRBJ1-2
clone size: .
V gene: TRBV12-3/TRBV12-4
D gene: .
CDR3 protein: CASRQGWNYGYTF
CDR3 DNA: TGTGCCAGCAGGCAGGGGTGGAACTATGGCTACACCTTC

J gene: TRBJ2-1
clone size: .
V gene: TRBV7-2
D gene: TRBD2
CDR3 protein: CASIKGQLAGSYNEQFF
CDR3 DNA: TGTGCCAGCATCAAGGGGCAGCTAGCGGGGTCCTACAATGAGCAGTTCTTC

J gene: TRBJ1-4
clone size: .
V gene: TRBV6-5
D gene: .
CDR3 protein: CASSSGITNEELFF
CDR3 DNA: TGTGCCAGCAGTTCCGGCATAACTAATGAAGAACTGTTTTTT

J gene: TRBJ2-2
clone size: .
V gene: TRBV12-3/TRBV12-4
D gene: .
CDR3 protein: CASSLTGPLRELFF
CDR3 DNA: TGTGCCAGCAGTTTGACAGGCCCCCTCAGGGAGCTGTTTTTT

J gene: TRBJ1-2
clone size: .
V gene: TRBV29-1
D gene: .
CDR3 protein: CSVGRAREGYGYTF
CDR3 DNA: TGCAGCGTTGGACGGGCTAGGGAGGGCTATGGCTACACCTTC

J gene: TRBJ2-7
clone size: many
V gene: TRBV20-1
D gene: .
CDR3 protein: CSATSHGMGSYEQYF
CDR3 DNA: TGCAGTGCTACCTCCCATGGGATGGGGTCCTACGAGCAGTACTTC

J gene: TRBJ2-1
clone size: few
V gene: TRBV24-1
D gene: .
CDR3 protein: CATSDFRDGYNEQFF
CDR3 DNA: TGTGCCACCAGTGACTTTCGGGACGGTTACAATGAGCAGTTCTTC

J gene: TRBJ2-7
clone size: few
V gene: TRBV12-3/TRBV12-4
D gene: .
CDR3 protein: CASSLSYRSYEQYF
CDR3 DNA: TGTGCCAGCAGTTTATCCTACAGGTCCTACGAGCAGTACTTC

J gene: TRBJ2-7
clone size: few
V gene: TRBV5-1
D gene: .
CDR3 protein: CASSPWDRRSYEQYF
CDR3 DNA: TGCGCCAGCAGCCCCTGGGACCGACGGTCCTACGAGCAGTACTTC

J gene: TRBJ2-7
clone size: few
V gene: TRBV7-2
D gene: .
CDR3 protein: CASSLARTVSEQYF
CDR3 DNA: TGTGCCAGCAGCTTAGCGAGGACAGTCTCCGAGCAGTACTTC

J gene: TRBJ2-2
clone size: few
V gene: TRBV6-2/TRBV6-3
D gene: TRBD2
CDR3 protein: CASILAGGNTGELFF
CDR3 DNA: TGTGCCAGCATCCTAGCGGGAGGGAACACCGGGGAGCTGTTTTTT

J gene: TRBJ2-7
clone size: .
V gene: TRBV3-1
D gene: TRBD1
CDR3 protein: CASSQERIGGLLEKQYF
CDR3 DNA: TGTGCCAGCAGCCAAGAAAGGATAGGGGGCCTGCTAGAAAAGCAGTACTTC

J gene: TRBJ1-2
clone size: once
V gene: TRBV6-1
D gene: .
CDR3 protein: CASSPDWGVGYGYTF
CDR3 DNA: TGTGCCAGCAGCCCCGACTGGGGAGTAGGGTATGGCTACACCTTC

J gene: TRBJ1-5
clone size: .
V gene: TRBV6-1
D gene: .
CDR3 protein: CASSEVVRAQHF
CDR3 DNA: TGTGCCAGCAGTGAGGTAGTCAGGGCCCAGCATTTT

J gene: TRBJ2-1
clone size: few
V gene: TRBV29-1
D gene: .
CDR3 protein: CSAARGAEASYNEQFF
CDR3 DNA: TGCAGCGCCGCGAGGGGGGCCGAAGCCTCCTACAATGAGCAGTTCTTC

J gene: TRBJ2-5
clone size: .
V gene: TRBV11-3
D gene: .
CDR3 protein: CASSDPWGDRGQETQYF
CDR3 DNA: TGTGCCAGCAGCGACCCCTGGGGGGACAGAGGCCAAGAGACCCAGTACTTC